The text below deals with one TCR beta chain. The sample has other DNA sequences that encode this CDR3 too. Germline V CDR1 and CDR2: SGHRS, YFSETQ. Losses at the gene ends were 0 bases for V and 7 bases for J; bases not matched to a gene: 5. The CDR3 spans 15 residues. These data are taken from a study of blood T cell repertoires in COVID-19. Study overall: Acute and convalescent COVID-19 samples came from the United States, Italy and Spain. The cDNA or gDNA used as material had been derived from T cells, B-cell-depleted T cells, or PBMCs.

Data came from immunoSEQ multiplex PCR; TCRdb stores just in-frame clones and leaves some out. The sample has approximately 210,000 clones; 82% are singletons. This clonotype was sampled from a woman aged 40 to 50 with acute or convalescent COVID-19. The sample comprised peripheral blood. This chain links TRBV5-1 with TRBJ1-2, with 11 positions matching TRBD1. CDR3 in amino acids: CASSLDGQGAGGYTF. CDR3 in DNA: TGCGCCAGCAGCTTGGACGGACAGGGGGCGGGTGGCTACACCTTC.